In this sample, the clone carrying this T cell receptor beta chain turned up a few times. The antigen is not known. Different DNA sequences within this sample yield the same CDR3. Using immunoSEQ multiplex PCR, the repertoire was profiled, and TCRdb retains in-frame clones only, with some absent. The table lists about 1.4 million clones, 96% of them singletons. These data are taken from a study of shared clonotypes between healthy human individuals. Study-wide context: CD4 naive cells filled three plates per donor, CD4 memory three, CD8 naive two and CD8 memory one. Study observations and caveats: Of the naive CD4 clonotypes, roughly 5.2% were shared across several donors. The low donor count limited represented genetic and exposure-history diversity.

The CDR3 is 14 residues long. V was clipped by 6 bases and J by 0 bases, with 9 bases between them. Germline CDR1 reads MNHNS; CDR2 reads SASEGT. Every donor was a Caucasian adult from Nashville, Tennessee. The clonotype originates from a man aged 25 to 40 in good health. The specimen was naive CD4+ T cells sorted from blood. As for subset: CD45RA+ positively selected. The rearrangement uses TRBV6-1 and TRBJ1-5, with a tentative D call TRBD1 (5 bases). This chain's CDR3 is CASRGQGSNQPQHF. DNA of the CDR3: TGTGCCAGCAGGGGGCAGGGTAGCAATCAGCCCCAGCATTTT.